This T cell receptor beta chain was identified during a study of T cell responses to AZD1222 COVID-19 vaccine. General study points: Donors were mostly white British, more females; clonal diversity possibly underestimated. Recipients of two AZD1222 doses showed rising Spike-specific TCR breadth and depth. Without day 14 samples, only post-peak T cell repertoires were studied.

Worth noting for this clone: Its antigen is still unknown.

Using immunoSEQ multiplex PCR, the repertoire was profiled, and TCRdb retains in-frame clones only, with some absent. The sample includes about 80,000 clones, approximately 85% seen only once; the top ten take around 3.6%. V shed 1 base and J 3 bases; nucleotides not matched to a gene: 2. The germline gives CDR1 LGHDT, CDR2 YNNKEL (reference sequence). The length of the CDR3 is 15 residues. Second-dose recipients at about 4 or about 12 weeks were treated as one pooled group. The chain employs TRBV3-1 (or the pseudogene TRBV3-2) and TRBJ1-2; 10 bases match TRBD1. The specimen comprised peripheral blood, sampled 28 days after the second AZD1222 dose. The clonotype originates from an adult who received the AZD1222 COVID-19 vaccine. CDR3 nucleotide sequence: TGTGCCAGCAGCCAAGGACAGGGGGCGGACTATGGCTACACCTTC. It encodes CASSQGQGADYGYTF.